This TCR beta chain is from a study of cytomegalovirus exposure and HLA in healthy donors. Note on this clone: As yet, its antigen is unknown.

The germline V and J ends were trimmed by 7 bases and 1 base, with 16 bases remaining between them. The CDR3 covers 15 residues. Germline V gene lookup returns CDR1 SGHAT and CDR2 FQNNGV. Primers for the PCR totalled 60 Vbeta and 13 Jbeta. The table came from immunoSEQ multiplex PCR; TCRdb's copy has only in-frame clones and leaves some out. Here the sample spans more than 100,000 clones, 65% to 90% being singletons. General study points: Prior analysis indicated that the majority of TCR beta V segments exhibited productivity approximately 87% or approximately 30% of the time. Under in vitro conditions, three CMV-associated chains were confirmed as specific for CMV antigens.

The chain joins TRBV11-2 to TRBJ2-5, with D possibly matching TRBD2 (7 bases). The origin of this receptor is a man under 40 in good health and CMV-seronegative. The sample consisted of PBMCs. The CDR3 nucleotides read TGTGCCAGCACCCTAGGGGGACTATTCCAAGAGACCCAGTACTTC. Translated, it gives CASTLGGLFQETQYF.